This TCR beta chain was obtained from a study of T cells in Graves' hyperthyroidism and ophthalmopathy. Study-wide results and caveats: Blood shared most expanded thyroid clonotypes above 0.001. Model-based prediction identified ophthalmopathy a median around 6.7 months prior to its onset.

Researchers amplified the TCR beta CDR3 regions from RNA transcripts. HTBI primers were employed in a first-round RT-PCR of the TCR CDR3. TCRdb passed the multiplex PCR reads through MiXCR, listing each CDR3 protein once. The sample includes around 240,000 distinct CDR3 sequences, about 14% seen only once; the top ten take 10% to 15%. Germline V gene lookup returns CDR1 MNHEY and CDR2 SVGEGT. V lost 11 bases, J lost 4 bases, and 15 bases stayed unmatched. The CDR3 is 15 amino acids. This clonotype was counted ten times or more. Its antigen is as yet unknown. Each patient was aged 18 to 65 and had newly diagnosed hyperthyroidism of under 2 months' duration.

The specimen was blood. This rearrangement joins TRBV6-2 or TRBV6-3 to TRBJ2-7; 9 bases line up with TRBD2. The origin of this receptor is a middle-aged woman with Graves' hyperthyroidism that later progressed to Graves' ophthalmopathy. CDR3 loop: CASLEGGRGGYEQYF. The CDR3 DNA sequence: TGTGCCTCCCTGGAAGGCGGGAGGGGCGGATACGAGCAGTACTTC.